This TCR beta chain was documented in a study of T cells in Graves' hyperthyroidism and ophthalmopathy. The CDR3 runs 15 residues. Per germline, CDR1 MNHEY and CDR2 SVGAGI. Notes on this clonotype: Its antigen is still unknown. This could be a read error, since a much larger clone is one nucleotide away.

General study results and limits: A model built on 13 V-J features separated ophthalmopathy from stable hyperthyroidism.

Orbital computed tomography and thyroid ultrasound, together with serum TRAb and thyroxine and clinical symptoms, were used for diagnoses. Researchers amplified the TCR beta CDR3 regions from RNA transcripts. The TCR CDR3 was amplified in a first-round RT-PCR using the HTBI primer set. One entry per CDR3 protein results from TCRdb running MiXCR on the multiplex PCR reads. The profile shows hundreds of thousands of distinct CDR3 sequences, roughly 14% of them singletons. The V gene is TRBV6-5, the J gene TRBJ1-1, with D possibly matching TRBD1 (5 bases). The material sequenced was blood. This TCR was recovered from a young man with Graves' ophthalmopathy. The CDR3, as DNA: TGTGCCGGCAGTTACTCGCCAGGGACGAACACTGAAGCTTTCTTT. Translated: CAGSYSPGTNTEAFF.